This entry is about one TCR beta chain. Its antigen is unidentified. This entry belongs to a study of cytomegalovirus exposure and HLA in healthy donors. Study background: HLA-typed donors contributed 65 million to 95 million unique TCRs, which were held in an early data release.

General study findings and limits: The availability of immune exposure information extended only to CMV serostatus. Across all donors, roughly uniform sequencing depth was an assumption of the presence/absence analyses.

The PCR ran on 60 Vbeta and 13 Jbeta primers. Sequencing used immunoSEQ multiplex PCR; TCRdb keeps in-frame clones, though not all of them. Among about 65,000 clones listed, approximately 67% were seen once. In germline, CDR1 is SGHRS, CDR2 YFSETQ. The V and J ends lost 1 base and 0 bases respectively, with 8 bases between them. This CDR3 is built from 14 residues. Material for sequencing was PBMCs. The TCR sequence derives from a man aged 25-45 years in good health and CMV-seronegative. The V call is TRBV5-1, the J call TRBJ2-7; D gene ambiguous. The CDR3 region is CASSLQESSYEQYF. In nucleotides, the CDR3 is TGCGCCAGCAGCTTGCAGGAAAGCTCCTACGAGCAGTACTTC. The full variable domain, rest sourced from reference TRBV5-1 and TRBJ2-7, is KAGVTQTPRYLIKTRGQQVTLSCSPISGHRSVSWYQQTPGQGLQFLFEYFSETQRNKGNFPGRFSGRQFSNSRSEMNVSTLELGDSALYLCASSLQESSYEQYFGPGTRLTVT.